This TCR beta chain was sequenced for a study of vaccination effects on CD4 cells after COVID-19. Cultured cells yielded isolated CD4+ T cells after approximately nine days. The person had PCR-confirmed SARS-CoV-2 infection between March and December 2020. The CDR3 covers 14 residues. Germline CDR1 MNHEY, CDR2 SVGAGI. Trimming removed 6 bases from V and 6 bases from J; junction bases left unmatched: 10. Generated by immunoSEQ multiplex PCR, the TCRdb table keeps only in-frame clones and is missing some. The table records about 47,000 clones, 76% of them present only once. With regard to this clone: Its antigen is as yet unknown.

Regarding the study as a whole: The post-vaccine spike-reactive clones of convalescents showed a predominance of new vaccine-induced clones. Clonal contraction was marked in infection- and vaccine-induced clones late after vaccination.

This specimen consisted of CD4+ T cells from PBMCs cultured without peptide, obtained before COVID-19 vaccination. The chain has TRBV6-5 and TRBJ2-7, with TRBD1 matching over 8 bases. The TCR was taken from a human donor who had a prior SARS-CoV-2 infection. CDR3 sequence reads: CASRRTGNRGEQYF. CDR3 nucleotides: TGTGCCAGCAGGAGGACAGGGAATCGCGGCGAGCAGTACTTC.